The 11 T cell receptor beta chains given below trace back to one sample, sequenced in a study of cytomegalovirus exposure and HLA in healthy donors. TCRdb's copy holds only in-frame clones and misses some; the assay was immunoSEQ multiplex PCR. The repertoire has 200,000 to 300,000 clones, 85% to 90% of them found once; the top ten carry about 2.8%. Sequenced sample: PBMCs. Receptors originate from a man aged 18 to 29 in good health and CMV-seronegative.

This chain uses TRBV11-2 with TRBJ1-1; no firm D call. Deletions cut 6 bases from V and 0 bases from J, with 5 bases between. CDR3 size: 12 residues. Looked up from germline, CDR1 is SGHAT and CDR2 is FQNNGV. The CDR3 DNA follows: TGTGCCAGCAGGGGCCTGAACACTGAAGCTTTCTTT. Encoded protein: CASRGLNTEAFF.

In this sample, this clone turned up once. V is TRBV28 and J is TRBJ2-1, with D perhaps TRBD2 (6 bases). Germline-derived CDR1 and CDR2 are MDHEN and SYDVKM. The CDR3 contains 15 residues. The V end lost 6 bases, the J end lost 6 bases, and 18 bases lay between the germline ends. The CDR3 DNA is TGTGCCAGCAGCGGAGGGAGTGGGTGGGTCAATGAGCAGTTCTTC. Amino acids: CASSGGSGWVNEQFF. Looking up the rest from reference TRBV28 and TRBJ2-1 gives the full variable domain: DVKVTQSSRYLVKRTGEKVFLECVQDMDHENMFWYRQDPGLGLRLIYFSYDVKMKEKGDIPEGYSVSREKKERFSLILESASTNQTSMYLCASSGGSGWVNEQFFGPGTRLTVL.

This chain uses TRBV28 with TRBJ2-7, with D possibly TRBD2 on 5 matching bases. This CDR3 comprises 14 residues. Trimming removed 5 bases from V and 0 bases from J, with 11 bases in between. The germline V gene has CDR1 MDHEN and CDR2 SYDVKM. The CDR3, as DNA: TGTGCCAGCAGTAAGCTGGACTCCTCCTACGAGCAGTACTTC. The encoded protein is CASSKLDSSYEQYF. Full variable domain (remainder filled in from reference TRBV28 and TRBJ2-7): DVKVTQSSRYLVKRTGEKVFLECVQDMDHENMFWYRQDPGLGLRLIYFSYDVKMKEKGDIPEGYSVSREKKERFSLILESASTNQTSMYLCASSKLDSSYEQYFGPGTRLTVT.

The chain uses TRBV7-2 and TRBJ2-3; 10 nucleotides line up with TRBD2. V lost 1 base to trimming and J lost 3 bases; unmatched junction nucleotides: 1. The CDR3 is 15 residues long. The germline gives CDR1 SGHTA, CDR2 FQGNSA. The CDR3 nucleotides are TGTGCCAGCAGCTTAGTACTAGCGGGAACAGATACGCAGTATTTT. It encodes CASSLVLAGTDTQYF.

The V call is TRBV7-2, the J call TRBJ1-2; 9 nucleotides agree with TRBD1. Per germline, CDR1 SGHTA and CDR2 FQGNSA. This CDR3 is 15 amino acids long. V shed 3 bases, J shed 3 bases, and the junction held 5 bases outside the gene matches. The CDR3 DNA reads TGTGCCAGCAGCTTGGTACAGGGGGCGTACTATGGCTACACCTTC. Translated, it gives CASSLVQGAYYGYTF. The variable domain in full, completed from reference TRBV7-2 and TRBJ1-2, reads GAGVSQSPSNKVTEKGKDVELRCDPISGHTALYWYRQSLGQGLEFLIYFQGNSAPDKSGLPSDRFSAERTGGSVSTLTIQRTQQEDSAVYLCASSLVQGAYYGYTFGSGTRLTVV.

This clone was seen just once. The CDR3 region has the DNA TGCGCCAGCAGCCAGGGGGGGGGCCTCCAAGAGACCCAGTACTTC. Its translation is CASSQGGGLQETQYF. The chain joins TRBV4-3 to TRBJ2-5; a weak D match, TRBD2 (7 bases). This CDR3 contains 15 residues. In germline, CDR1 is LGHNA, CDR2 YSLEER. With 3 bases removed from V and 1 base from J, the gap between germline ends came to 12 bases.

This chain links TRBV2 with TRBJ1-2; a possible D gene is TRBD1 (5 bases). The V end lost 9 bases, the J end lost 5 bases, and 16 bases lay between the germline ends. Germline CDR1 is SNHLY and CDR2 is FYNNEI. This CDR3 comprises 13 residues. The chain's CDR3 is CASATDKRYGYTF. The DNA for the CDR3 is TGTGCCAGTGCGACAGATAAGCGTTATGGCTACACCTTC.

This chain connects TRBV28 to TRBJ1-6; D is uncertain. Trimming stripped 10 bases from V and 1 base from J, with 17 bases between. The CDR3 extends over 16 amino acids. Germline V gene sequence: CDR1 MDHEN, CDR2 SYDVKM. CDR3 residues: CANSRGSGSYNSPLHF. Here the CDR3 DNA reads TGTGCCAACTCTCGGGGTTCGGGGTCCTATAATTCACCCCTCCACTTT.

This chain links TRBV6-5 with TRBJ1-2; 7 nucleotides align to TRBD1. The germline V gene encodes CDR1 MNHEY and CDR2 SVGAGI. J was trimmed by 5 bases and V by 1 base; bases with no gene match: 4. The CDR3 consists of 14 residues. This chain's CDR3 is CASSYFGTAYGYTF. Here the CDR3 DNA reads TGTGCCAGCAGTTACTTTGGGACAGCTTATGGCTACACCTTC.

The chain employs TRBV7-9 and TRBJ2-7; 9 positions agree with TRBD1. This CDR3 has 15 residues. Trimming cost V 3 bases and J 1 base; bases outside gene matches: 4. Germline values: CDR1 SEHNR, CDR2 FQNEAQ (reference sequence). The CDR3 DNA reads as TGTGCCAGCAGCTTCGGACAGGGGTATTCCTACGAGCAGTACTTC. As protein: CASSFGQGYSYEQYF.

This chain connects TRBV9 to TRBJ2-7; 8 positions agree with TRBD2. The germline CDR1 and CDR2 sequences are SGDLS and YYNGEE. CDR3 length: 15 residues. J gave up 4 bases and V 0 bases, and 6 bases lay outside the gene matches. CDR3 residues: CASSVGSSGAYEQYF. The CDR3, as DNA: TGTGCCAGCAGCGTAGGGAGTAGCGGGGCTTACGAGCAGTACTTC.